This T cell receptor (beta chain) came from a study of shared clonotypes between healthy human individuals (dated by TCRdb to about 2020). With respect to the entire study: The cohort included three men and two women between 18 and 49 years of age. For each donor, CD4 naive and CD4 memory were each run on three plates, CD8 naive on two plates, and CD8 memory on one plate. To estimate repertoire size and how much clonotype sharing occurs between individuals, the study deeply sequenced the blood TCR repertoires of five healthy adults. Between about 0.8 and 9 billion PBMCs per donor were obtained by leukapheresis. To increase sequencing depth and limit assay-specific biases, different laboratories used diverse techniques to prepare libraries and sequence TCR repertoires.

Reading the germline V gene gives CDR1 MGHRA and CDR2 YSYEKL. Including the terminal cysteine and phenylalanine, the CDR3 comprises 17 residues. The DNA shown is the 51-base CDR3, in frame from base 1. V drops 0 bases and J drops 7 bases, leaving 18 bases in between. Using the deep immunoSEQ assay, TCR CDR3 regions were amplified from genomic DNA by multiplex PCR. For each cell subset, the extracted genomic DNA was distributed evenly across all wells of several immunoSEQ 96-well plates, and each plate served as one replicate. For sorted subsets, roughly 200 ng genomic DNA, equal to about 30,000 T cell genomes, was loaded into each replicate PCR. Purified libraries were measured with a Qubit 3.0 fluorometer, size-checked on a Bioanalyzer 2100, and measured again with the KAPA Library Quantification kit. Each immunoSEQ 96-well plate was sequenced on its own single-read 150-cycle Illumina NextSeq 550 flow cell. The published analysis was carried out like this. The immunoSEQ output contained only junctional sequences without quality scores, so filtering could not match that applied to full-length reads. To assign V/J genes and CDR3, sequences were annotated against IMGT germline references using PyIR, a Python wrapper for IgBLAST v1.9. Reads were filtered out if the reads had weak V/J assignments (E-value above 1e-6), no CDR3, stop codons, out-of-frame junctions, or ambiguous translated residues. V3J clonotypes were defined as sequences sharing the same inferred V gene, J gene, and CDR3 amino acid sequence. The percentage overlap between two repertoires was calculated by dividing the number of shared unique clonotypes by the size of the smaller repertoire. Repertoire richness was assessed with RTK rarefaction, the Chao1 estimator, and Recon v2.1 estimates of unobserved clonotypes. Generation probabilities were computed with OLGA for all TCRbeta clonotypes obtained by the gDNA method from several donors. The clones in this table, taken by TCRdb from immuneACCESS, are in-frame only. Not every clone is retained; where verified, under half of the shortfall comes from an unresolved V gene, and the cause of the rest is unknown. The V and J calls and clone size were taken over from that table, and D and trimming were inferred from the DNA. In all, the sample holds approximately 82,000 clones, and 62% of those were seen once. Clones ranked in the top ten supply roughly 56% of the sample.

The donors were healthy, HIV-negative adults with no recently reported acute infections or vaccinations. Only Caucasian adults living in Nashville, Tennessee, USA were represented among the donors. CD8 memory samples combined magnetically selected CD45RO+ cells with CCR7-negative CD45RA+ effector memory (TemRA) cells. Blood was obtained by leukapheresis, after which PBMCs were separated by Ficoll-Histopaque density gradient centrifugation and cryopreserved in liquid nitrogen vapor phase. Purity and quantity of every magnetically sorted T cell population were checked by analytical flow cytometry. Genomic DNA was isolated from each sorted fraction and quantified by UV absorbance on a Nanodrop 2000c. This clone was found many times. Its binding antigen is unknown. No quality values exist for individual bases; no much larger clone is one base distant. Broad study findings and their caveats: The small number of donors limited the genetic and exposure-history diversity represented. Naive subsets generally had larger estimated clonotype richness than memory subsets. Sampling was restricted to blood, and TCR repertoires in tissues likely differ from the TCR repertoires found in blood. Pairwise subsampling indicated that sequencing depth was expected to affect the degree of clonotype sharing among donors. When several donors were compared, the shared fraction of clonotypes was around 5.1% for naive CD4, 3.5% to 4% for naive CD8, about 2.4% for memory CD4, and less than 0.45% for memory CD8. Even with the large sequencing depth, rarefaction of the sorted-subset datasets indicated that sequencing was incomplete. Compared with non-shared clonotypes, the clonotypes found in all four sorted-subset donors had higher generation probabilities.

The source is a man aged 25 to 40 in good health. This sequence uses TRBV4-1 and TRBJ2-2, with the D segment possibly TRBD1 or TRBD2, each aligning over 6 bases. Sequencing was carried out using memory CD8+ T cells sorted from blood. Per the publication, the cell subset or site label means: CD45RO+ cells pooled with CCR7-negative TemRA cells. CDR3 sequence: CASSQESGQGRNGELFF. The nucleotide sequence reads TGCGCCAGCAGCCAAGAAAGTGGGCAGGGGAGGAACGGGGAGCTGTTTTTT.